The rows below give T cell receptor beta chains drawn from one sample of a study of low-dose radiotherapy and immunotherapy resistance in tumors. TCRdb processed the reads anew with MiXCR; each CDR3 protein has one entry. The sample includes about 35,000 distinct CDR3 sequences, around 20% of them seen just once. Here the sequenced sample was PBMCs, taken after low-dose radiotherapy plus immunotherapy. These receptors all come from a female donor with ovarian cancer. CDR3s include the opening cysteine and the closing phenylalanine or tryptophan. Each record gives: clone size, D gene, J gene, V gene, CDR3 protein, CDR3 DNA. The D gene is left open where the match is weak. Clone size, where shown, is once, few, many, or a class for clones that have expanded.

clone_size: many
d_call: NA
j_call: TRBJ2-3
v_call: TRBV7-2
cdr3_aa: CASSLESQGRDTQYF
cdr3_nt: TGTGCCAGCAGCTTAGAATCCCAGGGGCGTGATACGCAGTATTTT

clone_size: many
d_call: NA
j_call: TRBJ2-3
v_call: TRBV5-1
cdr3_aa: CASSLAGDTDTQYF
cdr3_nt: TGCGCCAGCAGCTTGGCGGGGGATACAGATACGCAGTATTTT

clone_size: many
d_call: NA
j_call: TRBJ1-1
v_call: TRBV6-6
cdr3_aa: CASSLQGSTEAFF
cdr3_nt: TGTGCCAGCAGTCTTCAGGGATCCACTGAAGCTTTCTTT

clone_size: NA
d_call: TRBD1
j_call: TRBJ1-1
v_call: TRBV6-5
cdr3_aa: CASSYGQALNTEAFF
cdr3_nt: TGTGCCAGCAGTTACGGACAGGCCTTGAACACTGAAGCTTTCTTT

clone_size: many
d_call: TRBD1
j_call: TRBJ2-1
v_call: TRBV6-5
cdr3_aa: CASSYSRARTGPNEQFF
cdr3_nt: TGTGCCAGCAGTTACTCGAGGGCCCGGACAGGGCCCAATGAGCAGTTCTTC

clone_size: many
d_call: NA
j_call: TRBJ2-7
v_call: TRBV20-1
cdr3_aa: CSLGGGVGEQYF
cdr3_nt: TGCAGTCTAGGGGGGGGAGTTGGCGAGCAGTACTTC

clone_size: NA
d_call: NA
j_call: TRBJ2-3
v_call: TRBV29-1
cdr3_aa: CSVEDGLRTDTQYF
cdr3_nt: TGCAGCGTTGAGGATGGATTGAGGACAGATACGCAGTATTTT

clone_size: few
d_call: TRBD2
j_call: TRBJ2-3
v_call: TRBV12-3/TRBV12-4
cdr3_aa: CASSLLAGADTQYF
cdr3_nt: TGTGCCAGCAGTTTACTAGCGGGGGCAGATACGCAGTATTTT

clone_size: NA
d_call: NA
j_call: TRBJ2-1
v_call: TRBV7-8
cdr3_aa: CASSTEGEQFF
cdr3_nt: TGTGCCAGCAGCACAGAGGGTGAGCAGTTCTTC

clone_size: many
d_call: TRBD2
j_call: TRBJ2-3
v_call: TRBV5-1
cdr3_aa: CASSLDGGGAGDTQYF
cdr3_nt: TGCGCCAGCAGCTTGGATGGCGGGGGGGCAGGAGATACGCAGTATTTT

clone_size: many
d_call: NA
j_call: TRBJ2-1
v_call: TRBV4-1
cdr3_aa: CASSQEGGSSSYNEQFF
cdr3_nt: TGCGCCAGCAGCCAAGAAGGCGGGTCGAGCTCCTACAATGAGCAGTTCTTC

clone_size: many
d_call: NA
j_call: TRBJ1-1
v_call: TRBV27
cdr3_aa: CASSAAWTTEAFF
cdr3_nt: TGTGCCAGCTCCGCGGCATGGACCACTGAAGCTTTCTTT

clone_size: medium-sized
d_call: NA
j_call: TRBJ2-7
v_call: TRBV24-1
cdr3_aa: CATSDPRTAEQYF
cdr3_nt: TGTGCCACCAGTGATCCACGGACGGCCGAGCAGTACTTC

clone_size: many
d_call: NA
j_call: TRBJ2-7
v_call: TRBV2
cdr3_aa: CASSTTIFPSGLEQYF
cdr3_nt: TGTGCCAGCAGCACTACTATTTTTCCCTCGGGTCTCGAGCAGTACTTC

clone_size: many
d_call: NA
j_call: TRBJ2-7
v_call: TRBV6-2/TRBV6-3
cdr3_aa: CASSAGLNYEQYF
cdr3_nt: TGTGCCAGCAGTGCGGGACTCAACTACGAGCAGTACTTC

clone_size: many
d_call: NA
j_call: TRBJ2-7
v_call: TRBV19
cdr3_aa: CASSRGENYEQYF
cdr3_nt: TGTGCCAGTAGCAGGGGGGAGAACTACGAGCAGTACTTC

clone_size: many
d_call: NA
j_call: TRBJ2-1
v_call: TRBV7-9
cdr3_aa: CASSLIGINNEQFF
cdr3_nt: TGTGCCAGCAGCTTAATCGGCATTAACAATGAGCAGTTCTTC

clone_size: many
d_call: NA
j_call: TRBJ1-4
v_call: TRBV9
cdr3_aa: CASSVAGSNEKLFF
cdr3_nt: TGTGCCAGCAGCGTAGCGGGGAGCAATGAAAAACTGTTTTTT

clone_size: NA
d_call: NA
j_call: TRBJ2-7
v_call: TRBV5-6
cdr3_aa: CASSSRSDSYEQYF
cdr3_nt: TGTGCCAGCAGCTCCCGCTCTGATTCCTACGAGCAGTACTTC

clone_size: NA
d_call: TRBD2
j_call: TRBJ2-1
v_call: TRBV2
cdr3_aa: CASRGPGTSGSSNEQFF
cdr3_nt: TGTGCCAGCAGGGGTCCCGGGACTAGCGGGAGCTCCAATGAGCAGTTCTTC

clone_size: many
d_call: TRBD2
j_call: TRBJ2-1
v_call: TRBV5-1
cdr3_aa: CASTSPATSGGNEQFF
cdr3_nt: TGCGCCAGCACCTCTCCGGCGACTAGCGGGGGCAATGAGCAGTTCTTC

clone_size: NA
d_call: TRBD1
j_call: TRBJ1-5
v_call: TRBV27
cdr3_aa: CASSRQGLLANQPQHF
cdr3_nt: TGTGCCAGCAGTAGACAGGGGCTCTTAGCAAATCAGCCCCAGCATTTT

clone_size: many
d_call: TRBD1
j_call: TRBJ2-7
v_call: TRBV29-1
cdr3_aa: CSVLVGTGVYEQYF
cdr3_nt: TGCAGCGTTTTGGTAGGGACAGGGGTGTACGAGCAGTACTTC

clone_size: many
d_call: NA
j_call: TRBJ2-6
v_call: TRBV19
cdr3_aa: CASSRGGANVLTF
cdr3_nt: TGTGCCAGTAGTCGGGGTGGGGCCAACGTCCTGACTTTC

clone_size: many
d_call: NA
j_call: TRBJ2-6
v_call: TRBV4-2
cdr3_aa: CASSRYREPAGTGANVLTF
cdr3_nt: TGTGCCAGCAGCCGCTACCGGGAGCCCGCCGGGACAGGGGCCAACGTCCTGACTTTC

clone_size: many
d_call: NA
j_call: TRBJ2-7
v_call: TRBV5-8
cdr3_aa: CASSKQTLGYEQYF
cdr3_nt: TGTGCCAGCAGCAAGCAGACCCTAGGATACGAGCAGTACTTC

clone_size: few
d_call: NA
j_call: TRBJ1-5
v_call: TRBV5-1
cdr3_aa: CASSRGGEQPQHF
cdr3_nt: TGCGCCAGCAGCCGGGGGGGGGAACAGCCCCAGCATTTT

clone_size: many
d_call: NA
j_call: TRBJ2-1
v_call: TRBV7-9
cdr3_aa: CASSNRLDYNEQFF
cdr3_nt: TGTGCCAGCAGCAACAGACTGGACTACAATGAGCAGTTCTTC

clone_size: many
d_call: TRBD1
j_call: TRBJ2-7
v_call: TRBV27
cdr3_aa: CASSRDSFYEQYF
cdr3_nt: TGTGCCAGCTCCCGGGACAGCTTCTACGAGCAGTACTTC

clone_size: many
d_call: TRBD1
j_call: TRBJ1-3
v_call: TRBV6-6
cdr3_aa: CASRSTDRGRINTIYF
cdr3_nt: TGTGCCAGCAGGTCCACGGACAGGGGCAGAATTAACACCATATATTTT

clone_size: many
d_call: NA
j_call: TRBJ2-7
v_call: TRBV11-1
cdr3_aa: CASSLLESYEQYF
cdr3_nt: TGTGCCAGCAGCTTATTAGAATCGTACGAGCAGTACTTC

clone_size: many
d_call: NA
j_call: TRBJ2-1
v_call: TRBV12-3/TRBV12-4
cdr3_aa: CASSFSLGQFF
cdr3_nt: TGTGCCAGCAGTTTTTCGTTAGGGCAGTTCTTC

clone_size: many
d_call: NA
j_call: TRBJ2-7
v_call: TRBV28
cdr3_aa: CASNTMGRSYEQYF
cdr3_nt: TGTGCCAGCAATACCATGGGACGGTCCTACGAGCAGTACTTC

clone_size: many
d_call: NA
j_call: TRBJ2-3
v_call: TRBV11-1
cdr3_aa: CASSFSDTQYF
cdr3_nt: TGTGCCAGCAGCTTTTCAGATACGCAGTATTTT

clone_size: NA
d_call: TRBD1
j_call: TRBJ2-7
v_call: TRBV5-1
cdr3_aa: CASSSGTGDYEQYF
cdr3_nt: TGCGCCAGCAGCTCCGGGACAGGAGACTACGAGCAGTACTTC

clone_size: many
d_call: NA
j_call: TRBJ2-7
v_call: TRBV2
cdr3_aa: CASSDRGWSSYEQYF
cdr3_nt: TGTGCCAGCAGTGATCGCGGGTGGAGCTCCTACGAGCAGTACTTC

clone_size: NA
d_call: NA
j_call: TRBJ2-1
v_call: TRBV5-4
cdr3_aa: CASSPRGGGYNEQFF
cdr3_nt: TGTGCCAGCAGCCCCCGAGGGGGGGGCTACAATGAGCAGTTCTTC

clone_size: NA
d_call: TRBD2
j_call: TRBJ2-7
v_call: TRBV10-2
cdr3_aa: CASSPGLVLSEQYF
cdr3_nt: TGCGCCAGCAGCCCGGGACTAGTTCTATCCGAGCAGTACTTC

clone_size: many
d_call: NA
j_call: TRBJ1-3
v_call: TRBV28
cdr3_aa: CASSLISGNTIYF
cdr3_nt: TGTGCCAGCAGTTTAATATCTGGAAACACCATATATTTT

clone_size: many
d_call: TRBD1
j_call: TRBJ2-7
v_call: TRBV20-1
cdr3_aa: CSARPGTGGFEQYF
cdr3_nt: TGCAGTGCTAGGCCCGGGACAGGGGGCTTCGAGCAGTACTTC

clone_size: many
d_call: NA
j_call: TRBJ1-1
v_call: TRBV6-6
cdr3_aa: CASETRPGGYVGTEAFF
cdr3_nt: TGTGCCAGCGAAACCAGGCCGGGGGGATACGTGGGGACTGAAGCTTTCTTT